The sequence of this T cell receptor (beta chain) was determined in a study of shared clonotypes between healthy human individuals. Germline V gene data show CDR1 as MNHEY and CDR2 as SMNVEV (reference sequence). V lost 5 bases to trimming and J lost 5 bases; unmatched junction nucleotides: 3. The CDR3 runs 13 residues. The method was immunoSEQ multiplex PCR; TCRdb's version includes in-frame clones alone and lacks a portion of them. The data contain 650,000 to 700,000 clones, 90% of them singletons. The genes are TRBV27 and TRBJ2-1, with 7 nucleotides matching TRBD1. Sequencing used memory CD8+ T cells from PBMCs. As for subset: CD45RO+ cells pooled with CCR7-negative TemRA cells. This receptor was obtained from a man aged 18-30 years in good health. Some clones in this sample may be carry-over from other donors' samples. The CDR3 nucleotides are TGTGCCAGCAGTCCCCAGGGGGACAATGAGCAGTTCTTC. Translating it yields CASSPQGDNEQFF.